This T cell receptor beta chain is drawn from a study of vaccination effects on CD4 cells after COVID-19. Study-wide context: Each person got two doses of an mRNA SARS-CoV-2 vaccine, BNT162b2 or mRNA-1273.

Before sequencing, viral peptide pools were used by the ViraFEST assay to expand antigen-specific CD4+ T cells. The culture ran for around ten days before CD4+ T cells were isolated. All vaccine recipients tested negative for nucleocapsid antibodies and had never contracted SARS-CoV-2 infection. For each well, a few million PBMC were cultured with about 10 IU/ml IL-2 and 9.5 to 10 ug/ml peptides. Half of the medium was exchanged for IL-2 medium on both days 3 and 7. TCRdb keeps only in-frame clones here, not all; method: immunoSEQ multiplex PCR. The sample includes 35,000 to 50,000 clones, around 81% seen only once; the top ten take 10% to 12%. Trimming cost V 0 bases and J 1 base; bases outside gene matches: 9. Germline V gene lookup returns CDR1 MNHNS and CDR2 SASEGT. The CDR3 has 20 residues. Study results and caveats: Late post-vaccination, clones induced by infection and those induced by vaccine underwent marked clonal contraction.

With regard to this clone: Its specificity is unknown.

The source is a human donor who received a COVID-19 vaccine. This rearrangement joins TRBV6-1 to TRBJ2-1, with 13 bases lining up with TRBD2. The specimen was CD4+ T cells from PBMCs cultured with SARS-CoV-2 spike peptides, collected before COVID-19 vaccination. The CDR3 here is CASSEAGLAGNDKSYNEQFF. The CDR3 nucleotides read TGTGCCAGCAGTGAAGCGGGACTAGCGGGGAATGATAAGTCCTACAATGAGCAGTTCTTC.